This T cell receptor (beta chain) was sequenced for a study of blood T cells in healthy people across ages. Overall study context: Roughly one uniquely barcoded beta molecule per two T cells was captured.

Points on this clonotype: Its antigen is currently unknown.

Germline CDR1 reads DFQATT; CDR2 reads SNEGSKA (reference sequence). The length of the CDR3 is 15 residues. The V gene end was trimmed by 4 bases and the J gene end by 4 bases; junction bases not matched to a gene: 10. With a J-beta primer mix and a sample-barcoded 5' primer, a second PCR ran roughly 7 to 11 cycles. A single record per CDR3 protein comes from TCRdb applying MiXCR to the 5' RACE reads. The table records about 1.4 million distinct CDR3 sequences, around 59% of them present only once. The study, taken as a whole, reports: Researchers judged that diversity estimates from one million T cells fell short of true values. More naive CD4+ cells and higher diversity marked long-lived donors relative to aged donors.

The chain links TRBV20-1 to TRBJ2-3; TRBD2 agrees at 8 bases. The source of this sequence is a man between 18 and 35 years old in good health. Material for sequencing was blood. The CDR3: CSANTGLDDPDTQYF. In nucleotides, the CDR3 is TGCAGTGCTAACACGGGACTAGACGATCCAGATACGCAGTATTTT.